Here is one T cell receptor beta chain with its context. Per the original methods: Using reference gene primer amplification, nucleated cell counts were estimated. Sequenced by immunoSEQ multiplex PCR; TCRdb stores in-frame clones only, minus some. V and J calls and clone size come straight from that table; D and trimming were deduced from the DNA. In the table there are several thousand clones, around 85% of which are singletons. The data belong to a study of blood T cell repertoires in COVID-19. For the study at large: Spain, Italy and the United States supplied samples that represented acute and convalescent COVID-19. Sources were T cells, B-cell-depleted T cells, or PBMCs; the material itself was cDNA or gDNA.

CDR1 KGHSH and CDR2 LQKENI come from the germline V gene. The CDR3 consists of 15 residues. The trim removed 2 bases at V and 9 bases at J, leaving 8 bases unmatched. The material sequenced was peripheral blood. The genes are TRBV18 and TRBJ2-7; TRBD1 aligns across 12 bases. The clonotype comes from a human donor in a cohort sampled during active COVID-19. Written as DNA, the CDR3 is TGTGCCAGCTCACCATGGGGGACAGGGGGCGGCGGGCAGTACTTC. This translates into CASSPWGTGGGGQYF.